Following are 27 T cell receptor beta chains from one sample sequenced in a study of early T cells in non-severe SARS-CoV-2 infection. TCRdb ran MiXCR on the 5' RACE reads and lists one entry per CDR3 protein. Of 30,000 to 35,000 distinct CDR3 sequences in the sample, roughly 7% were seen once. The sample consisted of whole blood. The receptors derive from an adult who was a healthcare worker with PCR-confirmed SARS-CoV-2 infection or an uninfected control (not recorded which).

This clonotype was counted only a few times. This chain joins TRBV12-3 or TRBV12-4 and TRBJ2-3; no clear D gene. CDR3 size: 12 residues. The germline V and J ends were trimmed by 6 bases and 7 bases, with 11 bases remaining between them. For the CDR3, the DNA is TGTGCCAGCAGGGAGCAGACGAATACGCAGTATTTT. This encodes CASREQTNTQYF.

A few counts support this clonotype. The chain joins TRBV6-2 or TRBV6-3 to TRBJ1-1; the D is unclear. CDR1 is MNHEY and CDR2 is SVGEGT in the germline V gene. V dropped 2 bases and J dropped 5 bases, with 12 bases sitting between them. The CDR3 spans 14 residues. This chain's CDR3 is CASSYQPGATEAFF. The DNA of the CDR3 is TGTGCCAGCAGTTACCAGCCTGGAGCGACTGAAGCTTTCTTT.

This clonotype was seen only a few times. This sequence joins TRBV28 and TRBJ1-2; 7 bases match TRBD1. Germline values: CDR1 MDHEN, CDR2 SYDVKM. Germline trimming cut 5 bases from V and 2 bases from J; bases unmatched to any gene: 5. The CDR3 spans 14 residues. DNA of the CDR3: TGTGCCAGCAGTCCCGGGACAGCAAACTATGGCTACACCTTC. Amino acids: CASSPGTANYGYTF.

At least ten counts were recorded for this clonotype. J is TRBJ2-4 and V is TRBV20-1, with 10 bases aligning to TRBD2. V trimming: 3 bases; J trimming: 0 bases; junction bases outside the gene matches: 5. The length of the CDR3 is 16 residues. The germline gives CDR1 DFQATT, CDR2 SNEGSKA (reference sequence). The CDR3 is CSASDLAGGAKNIQYF. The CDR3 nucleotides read TGCAGTGCTAGTGACTTAGCGGGAGGAGCCAAAAACATTCAGTACTTC.

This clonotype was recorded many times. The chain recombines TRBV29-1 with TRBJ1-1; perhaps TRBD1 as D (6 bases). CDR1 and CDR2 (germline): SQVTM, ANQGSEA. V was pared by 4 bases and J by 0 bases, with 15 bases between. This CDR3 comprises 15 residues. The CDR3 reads CSVGGAGWMNTEAFF. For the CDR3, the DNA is TGCAGCGTTGGGGGGGCAGGGTGGATGAACACTGAAGCTTTCTTT.

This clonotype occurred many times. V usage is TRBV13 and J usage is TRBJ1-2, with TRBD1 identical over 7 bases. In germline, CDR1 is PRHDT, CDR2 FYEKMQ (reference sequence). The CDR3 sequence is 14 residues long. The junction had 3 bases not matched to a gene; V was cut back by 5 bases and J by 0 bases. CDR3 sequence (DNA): TGTGCCAGCAGCCGGGACAGCCCTAACTATGGCTACACCTTC. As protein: CASSRDSPNYGYTF.

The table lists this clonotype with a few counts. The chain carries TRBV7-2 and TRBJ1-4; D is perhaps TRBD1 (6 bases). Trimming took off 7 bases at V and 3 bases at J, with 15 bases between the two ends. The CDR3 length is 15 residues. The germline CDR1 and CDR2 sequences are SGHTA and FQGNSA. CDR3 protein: CASNSGQTSNEKLFF. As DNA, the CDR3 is TGTGCCAGCAACTCCGGACAGACCTCTAATGAAAAACTGTTTTTT. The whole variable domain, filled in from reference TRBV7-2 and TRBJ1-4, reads GAGVSQSPSNKVTEKGKDVELRCDPISGHTALYWYRQSLGQGLEFLIYFQGNSAPDKSGLPSDRFSAERTGGSVSTLTIQRTQQEDSAVYLCASNSGQTSNEKLFFGSGTQLSVL.

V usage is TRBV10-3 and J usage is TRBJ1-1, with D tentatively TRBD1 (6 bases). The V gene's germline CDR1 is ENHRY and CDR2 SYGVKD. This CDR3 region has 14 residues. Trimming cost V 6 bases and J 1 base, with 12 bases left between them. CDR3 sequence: CAIRATGTNTEAFF. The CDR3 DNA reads TGTGCCATCAGAGCTACAGGGACGAACACTGAAGCTTTCTTT.

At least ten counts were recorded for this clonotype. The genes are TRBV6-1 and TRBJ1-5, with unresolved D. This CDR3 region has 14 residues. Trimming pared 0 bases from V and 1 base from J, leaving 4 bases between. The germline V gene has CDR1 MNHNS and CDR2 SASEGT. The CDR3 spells CASSEARSNQPQHF. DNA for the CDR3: TGTGCCAGCAGTGAAGCGCGCAGCAATCAGCCCCAGCATTTT.

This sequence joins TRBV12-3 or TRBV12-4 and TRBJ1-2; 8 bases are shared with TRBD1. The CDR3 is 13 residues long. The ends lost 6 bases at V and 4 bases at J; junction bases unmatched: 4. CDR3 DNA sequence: TGTGCCAGCAGCCCCGACAGGGGCTATGGCTACACCTTC. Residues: CASSPDRGYGYTF.

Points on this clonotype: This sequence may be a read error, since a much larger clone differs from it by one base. CDR3 coding DNA: TGCAGCGTGGAGGACAACTCCTGCGAGCAGTACTTC. Its translation is CSVEDNSCEQYF. The V gene is TRBV29-1, the J gene TRBJ2-7; possibly TRBD1 or TRBD2 for D (5 bases each). The CDR3 length is 12 residues. Germline CDR1 reads SQVTM; CDR2 reads ANQGSEA.

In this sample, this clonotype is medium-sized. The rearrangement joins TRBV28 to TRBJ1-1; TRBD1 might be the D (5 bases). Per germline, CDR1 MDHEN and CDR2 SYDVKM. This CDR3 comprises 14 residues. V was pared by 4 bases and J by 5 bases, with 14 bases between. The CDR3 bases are TGTGCCAGCAGTTCCTCAGGGTGGGGGACTGAAGCTTTCTTT. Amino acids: CASSSSGWGTEAFF.

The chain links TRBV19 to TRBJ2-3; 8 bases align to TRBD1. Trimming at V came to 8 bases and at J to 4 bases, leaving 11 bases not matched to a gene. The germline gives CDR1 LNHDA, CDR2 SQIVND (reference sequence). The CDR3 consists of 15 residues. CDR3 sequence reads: CASRAGTGGSDTQYF. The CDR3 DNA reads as TGTGCCAGTCGAGCCGGGACAGGAGGGTCAGATACGCAGTATTTT. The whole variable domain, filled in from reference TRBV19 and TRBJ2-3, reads DGGITQSPKYLFRKEGQNVTLSCEQNLNHDAMYWYRQDPGQGLRLIYYSQIVNDFQKGDIAEGYSVSREKKESFPLTVTSAQKNPTAFYLCASRAGTGGSDTQYFGPGTRLTVL.

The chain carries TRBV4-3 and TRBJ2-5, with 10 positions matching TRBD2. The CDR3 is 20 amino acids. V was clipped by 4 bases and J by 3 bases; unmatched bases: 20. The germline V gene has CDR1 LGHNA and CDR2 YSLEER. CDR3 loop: CASSPPRRASGSVLEETQYF. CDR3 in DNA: TGCGCCAGCAGCCCCCCTCGTCGGGCTAGCGGGAGCGTCCTAGAAGAGACCCAGTACTTC.

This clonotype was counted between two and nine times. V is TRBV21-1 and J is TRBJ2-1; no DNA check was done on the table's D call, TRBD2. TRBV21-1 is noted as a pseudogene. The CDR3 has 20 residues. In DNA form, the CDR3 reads TGTGCCAGCAGCAAAGAGGCTAGACCGGGACTAGCGGGAGGGCCGGGTGAGCAGTTCTTC. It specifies CASSKEARPGLAGGPGEQFF.

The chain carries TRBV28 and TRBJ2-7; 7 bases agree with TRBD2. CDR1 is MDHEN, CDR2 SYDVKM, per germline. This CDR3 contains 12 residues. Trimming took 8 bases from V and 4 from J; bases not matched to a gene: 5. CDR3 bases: TGTGCCAGCGGCGGGAGTAAGTACGAGCAGTACTTC. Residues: CASGGSKYEQYF.

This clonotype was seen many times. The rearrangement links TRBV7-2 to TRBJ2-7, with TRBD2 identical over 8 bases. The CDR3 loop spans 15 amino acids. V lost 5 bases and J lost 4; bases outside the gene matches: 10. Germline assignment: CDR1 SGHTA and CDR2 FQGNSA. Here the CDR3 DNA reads TGTGCCAGCAGCACAAGAGGCGGGGGGAGTTACGAGCAGTACTTC. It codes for CASSTRGGGSYEQYF.

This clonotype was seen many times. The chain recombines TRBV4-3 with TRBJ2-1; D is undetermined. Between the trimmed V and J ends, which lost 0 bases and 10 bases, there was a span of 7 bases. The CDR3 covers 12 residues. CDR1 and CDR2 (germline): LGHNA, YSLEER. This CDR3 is CASSQDYGEQFF. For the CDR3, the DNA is TGCGCCAGCAGCCAAGATTATGGGGAGCAGTTCTTC.

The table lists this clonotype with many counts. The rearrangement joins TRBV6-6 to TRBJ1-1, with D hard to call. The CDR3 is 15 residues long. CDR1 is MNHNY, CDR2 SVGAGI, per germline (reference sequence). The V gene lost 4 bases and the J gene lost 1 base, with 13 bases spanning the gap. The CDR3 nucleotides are TGTGCCAGCAGTTCCCCAGGTCGAGGGAACACTGAAGCTTTCTTT. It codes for CASSSPGRGNTEAFF.

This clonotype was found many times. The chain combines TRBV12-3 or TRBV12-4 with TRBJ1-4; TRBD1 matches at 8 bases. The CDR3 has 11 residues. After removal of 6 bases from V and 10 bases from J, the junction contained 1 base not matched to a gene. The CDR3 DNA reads TGTGCCAGCAGCACAGGGGGAAAACTGTTTTTT. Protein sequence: CASSTGGKLFF.

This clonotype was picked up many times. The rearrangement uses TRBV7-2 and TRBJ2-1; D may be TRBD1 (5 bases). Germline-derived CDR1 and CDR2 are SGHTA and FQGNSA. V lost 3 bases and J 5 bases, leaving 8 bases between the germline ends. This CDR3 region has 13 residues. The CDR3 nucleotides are TGTGCCAGCAGCTTCGGACACAACAATGAGCAGTTCTTC. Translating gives CASSFGHNNEQFF. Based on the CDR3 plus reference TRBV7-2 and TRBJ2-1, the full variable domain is GAGVSQSPSNKVTEKGKDVELRCDPISGHTALYWYRQSLGQGLEFLIYFQGNSAPDKSGLPSDRFSAERTGGSVSTLTIQRTQQEDSAVYLCASSFGHNNEQFFGPGTRLTVL.

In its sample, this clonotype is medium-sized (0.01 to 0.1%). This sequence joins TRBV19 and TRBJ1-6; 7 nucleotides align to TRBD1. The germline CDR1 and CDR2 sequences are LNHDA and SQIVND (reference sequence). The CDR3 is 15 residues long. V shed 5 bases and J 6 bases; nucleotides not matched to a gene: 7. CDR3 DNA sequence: TGTGCCAGTAGTCCCGGGACAGAACTTAATTCACCCCTCCACTTT. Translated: CASSPGTELNSPLHF.

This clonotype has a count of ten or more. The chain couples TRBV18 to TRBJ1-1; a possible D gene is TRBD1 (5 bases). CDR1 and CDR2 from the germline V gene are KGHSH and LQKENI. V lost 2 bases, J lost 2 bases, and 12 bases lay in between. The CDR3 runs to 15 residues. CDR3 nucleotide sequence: TGTGCCAGCTCACCATTAGGGGCAGAAAACACTGAAGCTTTCTTT. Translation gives CASSPLGAENTEAFF.

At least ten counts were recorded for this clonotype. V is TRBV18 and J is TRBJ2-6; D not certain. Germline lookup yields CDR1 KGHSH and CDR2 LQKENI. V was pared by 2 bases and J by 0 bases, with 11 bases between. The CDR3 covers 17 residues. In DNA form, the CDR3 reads TGTGCCAGCTCACCAAACGACTTGAGCTCTGGGGCCAACGTCCTGACTTTC. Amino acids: CASSPNDLSSGANVLTF. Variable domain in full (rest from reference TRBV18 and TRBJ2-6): NAGVMQNPRHLVRRRGQEARLRCSPMKGHSHVYWYRQLPEEGLKFMVYLQKENIIDESGMPKERFSAEFPKEGPSILRIQQVVRGDSAAYFCASSPNDLSSGANVLTFGAGSRLTVL.

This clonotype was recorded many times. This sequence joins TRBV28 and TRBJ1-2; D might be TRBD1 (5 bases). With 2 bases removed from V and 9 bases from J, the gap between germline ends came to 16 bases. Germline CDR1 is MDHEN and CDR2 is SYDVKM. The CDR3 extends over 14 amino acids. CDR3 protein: CASSLTGTETSYTF. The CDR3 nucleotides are TGTGCCAGCAGTTTAACCGGGACGGAGACTAGCTACACCTTC.

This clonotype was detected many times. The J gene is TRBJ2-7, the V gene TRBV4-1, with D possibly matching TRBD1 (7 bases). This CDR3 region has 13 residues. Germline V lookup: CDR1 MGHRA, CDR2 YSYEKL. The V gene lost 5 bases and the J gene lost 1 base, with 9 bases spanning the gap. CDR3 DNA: TGCGCCAGCAGCGCGGGACAGTCCTACGAGCAGTACTTC. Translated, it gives CASSAGQSYEQYF.

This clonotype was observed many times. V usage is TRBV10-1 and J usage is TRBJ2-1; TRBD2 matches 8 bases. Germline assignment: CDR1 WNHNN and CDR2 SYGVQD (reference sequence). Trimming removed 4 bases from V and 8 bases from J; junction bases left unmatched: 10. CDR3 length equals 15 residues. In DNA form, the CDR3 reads TGCGCCAGCAGTGGGTTAACTAGCGGTTTGCATGAGCAGTTCTTC. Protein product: CASSGLTSGLHEQFF.